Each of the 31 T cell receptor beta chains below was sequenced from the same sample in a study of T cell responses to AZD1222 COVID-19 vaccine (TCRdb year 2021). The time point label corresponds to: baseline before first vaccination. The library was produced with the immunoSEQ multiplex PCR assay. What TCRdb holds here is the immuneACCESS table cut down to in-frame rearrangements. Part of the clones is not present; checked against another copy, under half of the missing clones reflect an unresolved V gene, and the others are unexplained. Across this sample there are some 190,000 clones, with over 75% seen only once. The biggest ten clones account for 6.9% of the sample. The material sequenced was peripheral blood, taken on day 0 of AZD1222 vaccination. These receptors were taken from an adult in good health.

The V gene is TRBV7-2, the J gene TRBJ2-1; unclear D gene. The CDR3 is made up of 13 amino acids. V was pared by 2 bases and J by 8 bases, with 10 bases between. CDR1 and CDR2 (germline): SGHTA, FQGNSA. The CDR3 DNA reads TGTGCCAGCAGCTTATATTCGACCCATGAGCAGTTCTTC. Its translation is CASSLYSTHEQFF.

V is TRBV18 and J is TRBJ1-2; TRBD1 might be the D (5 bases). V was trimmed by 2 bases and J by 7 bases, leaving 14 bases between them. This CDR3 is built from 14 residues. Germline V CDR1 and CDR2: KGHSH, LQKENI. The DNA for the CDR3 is TGTGCCAGCTCACCAGGCAGGCAGGGCGGTGGCTACACCTTC. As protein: CASSPGRQGGGYTF.

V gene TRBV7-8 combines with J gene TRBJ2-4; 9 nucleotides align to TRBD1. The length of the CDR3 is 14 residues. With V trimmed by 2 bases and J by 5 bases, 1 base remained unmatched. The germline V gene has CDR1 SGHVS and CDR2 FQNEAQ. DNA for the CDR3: TGTGCCAGCAGCTTAAGGACAGGGGAAAACATTCAGTACTTC. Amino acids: CASSLRTGENIQYF. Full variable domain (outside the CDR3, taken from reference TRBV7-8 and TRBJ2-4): GAGVSQSPRYKVAKRGQDVALRCDPISGHVSLFWYQQALGQGPEFLTYFQNEAQLDKSGLPSDRFFAERPEGSVSTLKIQRTQQEDSAVYLCASSLRTGENIQYFGAGTRLSVL.

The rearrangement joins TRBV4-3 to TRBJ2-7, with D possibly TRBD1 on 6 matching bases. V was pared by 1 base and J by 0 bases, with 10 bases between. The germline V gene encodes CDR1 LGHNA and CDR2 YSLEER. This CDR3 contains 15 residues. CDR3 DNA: TGCGCCAGCAGCCAAGGAAGACAGGACTCCTACGAGCAGTACTTC. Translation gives CASSQGRQDSYEQYF.

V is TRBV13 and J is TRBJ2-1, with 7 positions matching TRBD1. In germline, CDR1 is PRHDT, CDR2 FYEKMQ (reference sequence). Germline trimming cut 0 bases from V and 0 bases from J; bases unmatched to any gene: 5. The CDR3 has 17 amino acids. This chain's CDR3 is CASSLGPTGASYNEQFF. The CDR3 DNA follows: TGTGCCAGCAGCTTAGGCCCTACAGGGGCCTCCTACAATGAGCAGTTCTTC.

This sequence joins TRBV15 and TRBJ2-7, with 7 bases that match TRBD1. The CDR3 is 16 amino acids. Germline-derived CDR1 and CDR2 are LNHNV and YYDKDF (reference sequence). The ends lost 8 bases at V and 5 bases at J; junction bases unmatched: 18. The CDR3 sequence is CATSQGPRQGKNEQYV. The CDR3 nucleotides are TGTGCCACCTCCCAAGGCCCACGACAGGGAAAGAACGAGCAGTACGTC.

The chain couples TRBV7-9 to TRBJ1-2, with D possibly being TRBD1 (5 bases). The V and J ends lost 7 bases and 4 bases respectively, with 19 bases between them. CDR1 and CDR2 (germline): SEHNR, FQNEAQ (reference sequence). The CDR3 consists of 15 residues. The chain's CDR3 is CASTPYRSQGYGYTF. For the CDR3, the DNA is TGTGCCAGCACCCCATACAGGTCCCAGGGCTATGGCTACACCTTC.

The CDR3 sequence: CASWDRGFQETQYF. CDR3 coding DNA: TGTGCCAGCTGGGACAGGGGATTTCAGGAGACCCAGTACTTC. This chain connects TRBV27 to TRBJ2-5; TRBD1 matches at 10 bases. CDR1 is MNHEY and CDR2 is SMNVEV in the germline V gene (reference sequence). V lost 8 bases, J lost 5 bases, and 8 bases stayed unmatched. The CDR3 runs to 14 residues.

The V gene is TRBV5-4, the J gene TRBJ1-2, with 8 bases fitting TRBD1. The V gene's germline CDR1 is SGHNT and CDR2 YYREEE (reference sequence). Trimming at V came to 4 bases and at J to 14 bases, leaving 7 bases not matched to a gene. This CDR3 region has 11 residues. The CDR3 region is CASSTMDRVTF. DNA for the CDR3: TGTGCCAGCAGCACAATGGACAGGGTGACCTTC.

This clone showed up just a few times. CDR3 amino acids: CASSYTGLNTGELFF. The CDR3 DNA sequence: TGTGCCAGCAGTTACACGGGACTGAACACCGGGGAGCTGTTTTTT. The V call is TRBV6-5, the J call TRBJ2-2, with D possibly TRBD2 on 6 matching bases. CDR1 is MNHEY, CDR2 SVGAGI, per germline. This CDR3 comprises 15 residues. The V end lost 2 bases, the J end lost 1 base, and 8 bases lay between the germline ends.

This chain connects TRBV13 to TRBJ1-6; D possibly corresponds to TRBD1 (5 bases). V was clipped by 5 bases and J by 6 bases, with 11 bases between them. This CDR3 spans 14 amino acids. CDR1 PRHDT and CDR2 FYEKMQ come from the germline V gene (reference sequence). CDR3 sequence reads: CASSHDSFNSPLHF. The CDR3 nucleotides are TGTGCCAGCAGCCACGACAGCTTTAATTCACCCCTCCACTTT. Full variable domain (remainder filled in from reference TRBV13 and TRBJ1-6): AAGVIQSPRHLIKEKRETATLKCYPIPRHDTVYWYQQGPGQDPQFLISFYEKMQSDKGSIPDRFSAQQFSDYHSELNMSSLELGDSALYFCASSHDSFNSPLHFGNGTRLTVT.

Here the CDR3 DNA reads TGTGCCAGCAGTAAGACCCGTCTTGGGCTTTTTAGGAGCACAGATACGCAGTATTTT. Translating gives CASSKTRLGLFRSTDTQYF. This rearrangement joins TRBV6-2 or TRBV6-3 to TRBJ2-3; D unclear. The germline V gene encodes CDR1 MNHEY and CDR2 SVGEGT. Trimming pared 5 bases from V and 0 bases from J, leaving 24 bases between. There are 19 residues in the CDR3.

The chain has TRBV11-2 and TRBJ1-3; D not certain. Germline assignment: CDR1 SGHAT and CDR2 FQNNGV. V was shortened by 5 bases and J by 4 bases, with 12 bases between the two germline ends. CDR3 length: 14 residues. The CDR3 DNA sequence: TGTGCCAGCAGCGCGGTAGGAAAGGGAAACACCATATATTTT. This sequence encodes CASSAVGKGNTIYF.

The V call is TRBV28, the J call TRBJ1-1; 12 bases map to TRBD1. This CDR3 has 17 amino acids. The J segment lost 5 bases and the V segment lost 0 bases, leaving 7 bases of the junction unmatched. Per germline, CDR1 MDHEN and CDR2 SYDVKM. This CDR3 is CASSLWGTGGPGTEAFF. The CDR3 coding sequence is TGTGCCAGCAGTTTATGGGGGACAGGGGGCCCGGGAACTGAAGCTTTCTTT.

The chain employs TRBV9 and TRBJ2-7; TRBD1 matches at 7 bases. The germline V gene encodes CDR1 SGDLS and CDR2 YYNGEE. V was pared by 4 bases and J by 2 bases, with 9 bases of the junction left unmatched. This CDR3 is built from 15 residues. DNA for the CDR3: TGTGCCAGCAGCCCCCAGACAGGGAGCCCCTACGAGCAGTACTTC. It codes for CASSPQTGSPYEQYF.

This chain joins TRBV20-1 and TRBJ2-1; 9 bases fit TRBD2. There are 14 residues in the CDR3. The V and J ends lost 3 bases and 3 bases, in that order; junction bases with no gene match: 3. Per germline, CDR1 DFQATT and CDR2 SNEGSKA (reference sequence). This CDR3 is CSASSTSGYNEQFF. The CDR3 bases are TGCAGTGCTAGTTCGACTAGCGGCTACAATGAGCAGTTCTTC.

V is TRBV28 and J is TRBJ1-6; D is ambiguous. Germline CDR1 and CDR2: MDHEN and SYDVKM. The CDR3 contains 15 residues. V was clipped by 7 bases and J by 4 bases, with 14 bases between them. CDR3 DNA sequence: TGTGCCAGCACCCCATCGGGGAGGTATAATTCACCCCTCCACTTT. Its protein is CASTPSGRYNSPLHF.

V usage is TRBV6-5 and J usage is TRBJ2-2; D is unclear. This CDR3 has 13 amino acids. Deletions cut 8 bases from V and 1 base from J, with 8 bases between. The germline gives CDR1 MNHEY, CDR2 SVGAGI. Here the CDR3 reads CASRRLNTGELFF. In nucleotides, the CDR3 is TGTGCCAGCCGGCGGCTGAACACCGGGGAGCTGTTTTTT.

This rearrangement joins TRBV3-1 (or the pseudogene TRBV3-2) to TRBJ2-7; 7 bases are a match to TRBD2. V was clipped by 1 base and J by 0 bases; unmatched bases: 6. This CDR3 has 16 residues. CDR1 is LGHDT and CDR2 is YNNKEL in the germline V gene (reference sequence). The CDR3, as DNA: TGTGCCAGCAGCCAAGGGGGAGGGGACCCCTCCTACGAGCAGTACTTC. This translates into CASSQGGGDPSYEQYF.

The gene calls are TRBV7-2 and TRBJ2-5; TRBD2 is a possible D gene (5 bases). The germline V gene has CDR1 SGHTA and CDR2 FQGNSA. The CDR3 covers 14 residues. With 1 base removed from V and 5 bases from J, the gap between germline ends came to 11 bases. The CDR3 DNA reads TGTGCCAGCAGCTTAGGTCTTTCGGGGGAGACCCAGTACTTC. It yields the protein CASSLGLSGETQYF.

The CDR3 DNA follows: TGTGCCAGCAGCTGGCCGGGAACTGAAGCTTTCTTT. Residues: CASSWPGTEAFF. The rearrangement joins TRBV7-9 to TRBJ1-1; D not resolved. Germline V gene data show CDR1 as SEHNR and CDR2 as FQNEAQ (reference sequence). This CDR3 region has 12 residues. V lost 4 bases and J 5 bases, leaving 8 bases between the germline ends.

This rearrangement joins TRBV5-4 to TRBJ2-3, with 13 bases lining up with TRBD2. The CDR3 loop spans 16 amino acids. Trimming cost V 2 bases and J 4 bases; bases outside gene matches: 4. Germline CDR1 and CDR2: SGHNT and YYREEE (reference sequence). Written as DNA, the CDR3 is TGTGCCAGCAGCTTCGAGGGACTAGCGGGGTCAGATACGCAGTATTTT. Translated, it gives CASSFEGLAGSDTQYF.

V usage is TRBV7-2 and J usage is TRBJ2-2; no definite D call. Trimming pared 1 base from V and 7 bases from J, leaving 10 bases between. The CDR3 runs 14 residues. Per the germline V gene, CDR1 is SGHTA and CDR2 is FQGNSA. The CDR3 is CASSLGAKHGELFF. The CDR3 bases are TGTGCCAGCAGCTTAGGGGCCAAGCACGGGGAGCTGTTTTTT.

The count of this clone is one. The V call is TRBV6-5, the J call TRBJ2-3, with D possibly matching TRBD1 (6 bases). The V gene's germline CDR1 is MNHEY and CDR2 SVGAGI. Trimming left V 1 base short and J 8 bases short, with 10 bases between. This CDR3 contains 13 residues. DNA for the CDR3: TGTGCCAGCAGTTACTTACAGGGTCCTACGCAGTATTTT. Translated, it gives CASSYLQGPTQYF.

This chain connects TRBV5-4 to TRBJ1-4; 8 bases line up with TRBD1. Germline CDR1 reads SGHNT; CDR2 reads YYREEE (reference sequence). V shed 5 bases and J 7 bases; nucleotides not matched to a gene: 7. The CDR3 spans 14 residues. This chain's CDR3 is CASSQGARGEKLFF. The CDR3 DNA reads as TGTGCCAGCAGTCAGGGGGCGCGGGGTGAAAAACTGTTTTTT. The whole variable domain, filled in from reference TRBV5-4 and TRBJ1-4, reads ETGVTQSPTHLIKTRGQQVTLRCSSQSGHNTVSWYQQALGQGPQFIFQYYREEENGRGNFPPRFSGLQFPNYSSELNVNALELDDSALYLCASSQGARGEKLFFGSGTQLSVL.

CDR3 protein: CASSYGRVIDGYTF. The DNA of the CDR3 is TGTGCCAGCAGTTACGGCAGGGTAATCGATGGCTACACCTTC. The V call is TRBV6-5, the J call TRBJ1-2; maybe TRBD1 (5 bases). The germline V gene encodes CDR1 MNHEY and CDR2 SVGAGI. CDR3 size: 14 residues. Trimming removed 2 bases from V and 6 bases from J, with 13 bases in between.

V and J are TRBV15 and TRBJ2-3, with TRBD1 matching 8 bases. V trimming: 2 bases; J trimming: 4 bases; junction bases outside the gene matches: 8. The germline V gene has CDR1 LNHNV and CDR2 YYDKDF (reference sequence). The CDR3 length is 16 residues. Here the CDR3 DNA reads TGTGCCACCAGCAGACCCTTTCGACAGGGGCCAGATACGCAGTATTTT. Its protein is CATSRPFRQGPDTQYF.

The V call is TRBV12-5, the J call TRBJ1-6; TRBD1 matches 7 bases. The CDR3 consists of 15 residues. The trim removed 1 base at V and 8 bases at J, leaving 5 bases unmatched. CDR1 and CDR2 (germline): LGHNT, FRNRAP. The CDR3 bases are TGTGCTAGTGGTTTGGGCATTACAGGGGATTCACCCCTCCACTTT. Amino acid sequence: CASGLGITGDSPLHF.

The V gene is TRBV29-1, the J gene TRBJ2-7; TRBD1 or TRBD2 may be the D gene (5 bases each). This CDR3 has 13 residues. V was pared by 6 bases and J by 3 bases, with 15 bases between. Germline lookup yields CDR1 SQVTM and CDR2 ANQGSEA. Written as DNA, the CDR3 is TGCAGCGTCAGAACCGGGACCGACTACGAGCAGTACGTC. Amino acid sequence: CSVRTGTDYEQYV.

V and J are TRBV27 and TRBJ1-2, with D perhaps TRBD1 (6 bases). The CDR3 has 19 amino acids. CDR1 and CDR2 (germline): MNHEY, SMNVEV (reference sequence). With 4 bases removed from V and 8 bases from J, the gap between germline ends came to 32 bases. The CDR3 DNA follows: TGTGCCAGCAGTTCCGGGGAGTTGGGGGGCCTGCCGCTACGTCGCGGCTACACCTTC. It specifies CASSSGELGGLPLRRGYTF.

In DNA form, the CDR3 reads TGCAGCGTTTTTTCCTACACAGGGTTCAATCAGCCCCAGCATTTT. Its translation: CSVFSYTGFNQPQHF. The rearrangement uses TRBV29-1 and TRBJ1-5; tentatively, D is TRBD1 (6 bases). CDR1 SQVTM and CDR2 ANQGSEA come from the germline V gene. V dropped 5 bases and J dropped 3 bases, with 17 bases sitting between them. The CDR3 covers 15 residues.